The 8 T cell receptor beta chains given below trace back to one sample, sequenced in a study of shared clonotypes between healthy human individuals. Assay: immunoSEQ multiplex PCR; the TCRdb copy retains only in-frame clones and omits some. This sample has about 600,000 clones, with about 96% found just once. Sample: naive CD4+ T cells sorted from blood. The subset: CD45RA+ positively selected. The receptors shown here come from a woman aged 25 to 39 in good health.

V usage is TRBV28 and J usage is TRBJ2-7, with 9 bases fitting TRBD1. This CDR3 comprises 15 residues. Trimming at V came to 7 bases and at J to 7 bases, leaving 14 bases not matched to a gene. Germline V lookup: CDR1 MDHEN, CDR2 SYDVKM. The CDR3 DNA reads TGTGCCAGCATAGGGGCGAGGACAGGGGTTTTTGAGCAGTACTTC. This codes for CASIGARTGVFEQYF. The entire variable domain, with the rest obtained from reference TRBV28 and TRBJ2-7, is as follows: DVKVTQSSRYLVKRTGEKVFLECVQDMDHENMFWYRQDPGLGLRLIYFSYDVKMKEKGDIPEGYSVSREKKERFSLILESASTNQTSMYLCASIGARTGVFEQYFGPGTRLTVT.

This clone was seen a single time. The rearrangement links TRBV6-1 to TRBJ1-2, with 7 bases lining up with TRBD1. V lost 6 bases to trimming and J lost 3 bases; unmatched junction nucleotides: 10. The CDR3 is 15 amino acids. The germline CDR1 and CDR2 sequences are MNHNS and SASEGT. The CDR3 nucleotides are TGTGCCAGCAGATCCGGGACAGCTGAACACTATGGCTACACCTTC. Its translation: CASRSGTAEHYGYTF.

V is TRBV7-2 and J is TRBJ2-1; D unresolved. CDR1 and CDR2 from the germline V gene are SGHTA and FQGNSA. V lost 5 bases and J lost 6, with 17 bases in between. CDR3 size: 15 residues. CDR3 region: CASSPQTLDGNEQFF. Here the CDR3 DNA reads TGTGCCAGCAGCCCCCAGACCCTAGATGGCAATGAGCAGTTCTTC.

This CDR3 reads CASKPGPDSYEQYF. In DNA, the CDR3 is TGCGCCAGCAAGCCAGGCCCCGACTCCTACGAGCAGTACTTC. The chain couples TRBV10-1 to TRBJ2-7; no reliable D call. The ends were cut back, 7 bases at V and 0 bases at J, with 13 bases in the middle. CDR3 length equals 14 residues. The germline V gene encodes CDR1 WNHNN and CDR2 SYGVQD (reference sequence).

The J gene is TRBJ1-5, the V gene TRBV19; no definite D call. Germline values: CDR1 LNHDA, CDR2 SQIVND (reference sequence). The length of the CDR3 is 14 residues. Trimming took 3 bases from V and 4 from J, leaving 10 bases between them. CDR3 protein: CASSINMANQPQHF. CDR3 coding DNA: TGTGCCAGTAGTATTAATATGGCGAATCAGCCCCAGCATTTT.

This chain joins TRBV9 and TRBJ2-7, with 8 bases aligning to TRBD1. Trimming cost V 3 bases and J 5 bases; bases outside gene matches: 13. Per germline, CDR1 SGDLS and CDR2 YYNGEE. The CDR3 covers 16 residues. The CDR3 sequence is CASSGGTGSLRDEQYF. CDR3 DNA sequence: TGTGCCAGCAGCGGTGGGACAGGAAGCCTGCGGGACGAGCAGTACTTC.

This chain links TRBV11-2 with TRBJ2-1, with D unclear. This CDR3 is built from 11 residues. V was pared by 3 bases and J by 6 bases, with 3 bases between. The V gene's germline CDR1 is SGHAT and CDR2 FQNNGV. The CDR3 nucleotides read TGTGCCAGCAGCTTTCTCAATGAGCAGTTCTTC. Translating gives CASSFLNEQFF.

The CDR3 sequence is CASSRDRGRNTEAFF. As DNA, the CDR3 is TGTGCCAGCAGCAGAGACAGGGGTCGGAACACTGAAGCTTTCTTT. The J gene is TRBJ1-1, the V gene TRBV6-5; 8 bases are a match to TRBD1. The CDR3 is made up of 15 amino acids. J was trimmed by 1 base and V by 6 bases; bases with no gene match: 7. Germline V lookup: CDR1 MNHEY, CDR2 SVGAGI.